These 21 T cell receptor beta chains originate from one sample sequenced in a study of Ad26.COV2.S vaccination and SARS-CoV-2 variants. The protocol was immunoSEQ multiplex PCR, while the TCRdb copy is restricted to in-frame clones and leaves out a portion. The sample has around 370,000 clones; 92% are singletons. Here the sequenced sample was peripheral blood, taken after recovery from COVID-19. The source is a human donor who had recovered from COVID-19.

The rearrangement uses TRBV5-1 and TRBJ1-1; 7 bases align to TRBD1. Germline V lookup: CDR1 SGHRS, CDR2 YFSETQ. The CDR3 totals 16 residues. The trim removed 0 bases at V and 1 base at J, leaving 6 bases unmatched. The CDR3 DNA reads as TGCGCCAGCAGCTTGGCGGGACAGCCAGGGAACACTGAAGCTTTCTTT. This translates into CASSLAGQPGNTEAFF.

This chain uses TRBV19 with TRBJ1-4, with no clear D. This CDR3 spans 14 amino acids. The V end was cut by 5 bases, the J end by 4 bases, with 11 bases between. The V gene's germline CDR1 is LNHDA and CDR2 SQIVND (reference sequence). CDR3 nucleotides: TGTGCCAGTAGTCTTGAAGTGGGTAATGAAAAACTGTTTTTT. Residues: CASSLEVGNEKLFF.

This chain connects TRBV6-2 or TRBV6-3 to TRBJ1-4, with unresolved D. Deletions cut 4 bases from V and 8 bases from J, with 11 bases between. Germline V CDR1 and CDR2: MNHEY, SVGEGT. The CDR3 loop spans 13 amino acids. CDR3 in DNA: TGTGCCAGCAGTTTAACCTTTACAGAAAAACTGTTTTTT. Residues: CASSLTFTEKLFF.

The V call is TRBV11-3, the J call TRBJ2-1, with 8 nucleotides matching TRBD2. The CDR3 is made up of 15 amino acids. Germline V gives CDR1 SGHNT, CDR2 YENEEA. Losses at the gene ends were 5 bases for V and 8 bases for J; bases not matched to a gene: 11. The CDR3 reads CASSPGTRVVDEQFF. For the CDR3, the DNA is TGTGCCAGCAGCCCCGGGACTAGGGTTGTCGATGAGCAGTTCTTC.

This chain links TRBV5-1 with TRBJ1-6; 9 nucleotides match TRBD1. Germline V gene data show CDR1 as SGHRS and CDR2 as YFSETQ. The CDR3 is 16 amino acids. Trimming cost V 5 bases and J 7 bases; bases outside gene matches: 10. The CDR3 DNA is TGCGCCAGCAGACCGATAACGGGACAGGGAAATTCACCCCTCCACTTT. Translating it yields CASRPITGQGNSPLHF.

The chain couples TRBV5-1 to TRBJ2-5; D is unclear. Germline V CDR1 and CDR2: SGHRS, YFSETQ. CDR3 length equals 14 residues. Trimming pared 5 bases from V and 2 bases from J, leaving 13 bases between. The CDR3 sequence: CASSTPDGQETQYF. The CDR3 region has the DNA TGCGCCAGCAGTACCCCGGACGGACAAGAGACCCAGTACTTC.

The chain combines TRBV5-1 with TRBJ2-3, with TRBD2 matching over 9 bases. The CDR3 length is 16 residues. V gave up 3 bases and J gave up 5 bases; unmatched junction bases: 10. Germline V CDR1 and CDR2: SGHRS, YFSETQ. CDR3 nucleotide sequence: TGCGCCAGCAGCTGGACTGGCGGGGGGGCCCTAGATACGCAGTATTTT. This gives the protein CASSWTGGGALDTQYF. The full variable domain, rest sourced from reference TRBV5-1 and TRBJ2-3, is KAGVTQTPRYLIKTRGQQVTLSCSPISGHRSVSWYQQTPGQGLQFLFEYFSETQRNKGNFPGRFSGRQFSNSRSEMNVSTLELGDSALYLCASSWTGGGALDTQYFGPGTRLTVL.

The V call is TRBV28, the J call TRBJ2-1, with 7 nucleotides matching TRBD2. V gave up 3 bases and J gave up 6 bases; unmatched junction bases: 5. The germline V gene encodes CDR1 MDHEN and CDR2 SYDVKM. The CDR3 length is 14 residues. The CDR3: CASSLGGVGNEQFF. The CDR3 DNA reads TGTGCCAGCAGTTTGGGGGGGGTTGGCAATGAGCAGTTCTTC.

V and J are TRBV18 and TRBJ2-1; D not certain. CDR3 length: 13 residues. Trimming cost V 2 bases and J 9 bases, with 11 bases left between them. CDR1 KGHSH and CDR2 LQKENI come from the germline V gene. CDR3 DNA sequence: TGTGCCAGCTCACCAGGCACCACGGGTGAGCAGTTCTTC. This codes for CASSPGTTGEQFF. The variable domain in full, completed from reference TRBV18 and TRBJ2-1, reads NAGVMQNPRHLVRRRGQEARLRCSPMKGHSHVYWYRQLPEEGLKFMVYLQKENIIDESGMPKERFSAEFPKEGPSILRIQQVVRGDSAAYFCASSPGTTGEQFFGPGTRLTVL.

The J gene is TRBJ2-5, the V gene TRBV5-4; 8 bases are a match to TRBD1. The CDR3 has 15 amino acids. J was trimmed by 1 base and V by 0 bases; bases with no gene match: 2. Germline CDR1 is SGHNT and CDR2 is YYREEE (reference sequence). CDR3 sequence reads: CASSLEGQAQETQYF. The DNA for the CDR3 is TGTGCCAGCAGCTTGGAGGGACAGGCCCAAGAGACCCAGTACTTC. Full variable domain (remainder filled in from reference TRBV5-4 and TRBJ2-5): ETGVTQSPTHLIKTRGQQVTLRCSSQSGHNTVSWYQQALGQGPQFIFQYYREEENGRGNFPPRFSGLQFPNYSSELNVNALELDDSALYLCASSLEGQAQETQYFGPGTRLLVL.

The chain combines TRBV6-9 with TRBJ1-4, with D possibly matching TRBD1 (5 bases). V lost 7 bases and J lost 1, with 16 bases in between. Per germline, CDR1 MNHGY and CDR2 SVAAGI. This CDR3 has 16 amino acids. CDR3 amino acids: CASISGQGGTNEKLFF. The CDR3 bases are TGTGCCAGCATATCGGGGCAGGGAGGAACTAATGAAAAACTGTTTTTT.

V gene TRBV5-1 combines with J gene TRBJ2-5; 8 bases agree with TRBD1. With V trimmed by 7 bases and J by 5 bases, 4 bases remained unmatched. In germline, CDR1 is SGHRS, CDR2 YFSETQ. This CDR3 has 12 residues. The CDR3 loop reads CASRQGMETQYF. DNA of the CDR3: TGCGCCAGCCGACAGGGGATGGAGACCCAGTACTTC. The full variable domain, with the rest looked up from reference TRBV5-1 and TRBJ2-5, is KAGVTQTPRYLIKTRGQQVTLSCSPISGHRSVSWYQQTPGQGLQFLFEYFSETQRNKGNFPGRFSGRQFSNSRSEMNVSTLELGDSALYLCASRQGMETQYFGPGTRLLVL.

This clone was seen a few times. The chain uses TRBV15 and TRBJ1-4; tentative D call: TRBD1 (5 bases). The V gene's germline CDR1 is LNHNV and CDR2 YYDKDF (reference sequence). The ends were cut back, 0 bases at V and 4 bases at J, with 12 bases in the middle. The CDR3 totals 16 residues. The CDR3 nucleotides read TGTGCCACCAGCAGAGAAGTGGCAGGGTATAATGAAAAACTGTTTTTT. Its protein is CATSREVAGYNEKLFF.

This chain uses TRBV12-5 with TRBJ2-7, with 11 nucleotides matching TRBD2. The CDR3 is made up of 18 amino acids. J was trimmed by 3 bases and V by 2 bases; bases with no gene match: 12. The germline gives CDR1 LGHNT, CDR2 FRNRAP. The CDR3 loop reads CASGLRSPGLAEVYEQYF. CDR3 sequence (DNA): TGTGCTAGTGGTTTGAGGTCCCCGGGACTAGCGGAGGTCTACGAGCAGTACTTC.

The CDR3 nucleotides read TGTGCCAGCAGTCCCGGGACAGCTTTAAAACTGTTTTTT. Translation: CASSPGTALKLFF. The chain uses TRBV27 and TRBJ1-4; 7 nucleotides align to TRBD1. Germline V CDR1 and CDR2: MNHEY, SMNVEV (reference sequence). The CDR3 consists of 13 residues. Trimming cost V 5 bases and J 10 bases; bases outside gene matches: 7.

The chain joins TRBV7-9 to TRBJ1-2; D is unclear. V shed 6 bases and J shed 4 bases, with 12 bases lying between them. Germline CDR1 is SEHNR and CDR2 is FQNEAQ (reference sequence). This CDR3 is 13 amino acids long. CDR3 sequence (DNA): TGTGCCAGCAGTTTGGCGGGGTCCTATGGCTACACCTTC. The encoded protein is CASSLAGSYGYTF.

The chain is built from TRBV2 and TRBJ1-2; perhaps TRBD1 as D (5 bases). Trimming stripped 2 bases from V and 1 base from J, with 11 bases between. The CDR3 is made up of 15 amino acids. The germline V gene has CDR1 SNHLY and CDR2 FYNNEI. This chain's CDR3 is CASSEWRGSNYGYTF. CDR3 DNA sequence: TGTGCCAGCAGTGAATGGAGGGGAAGTAACTATGGCTACACCTTC.

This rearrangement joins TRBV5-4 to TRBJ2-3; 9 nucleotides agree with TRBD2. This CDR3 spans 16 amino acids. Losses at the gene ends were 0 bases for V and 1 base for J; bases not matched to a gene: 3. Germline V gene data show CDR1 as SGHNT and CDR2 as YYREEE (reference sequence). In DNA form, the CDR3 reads TGTGCCAGCAGCTTGGCAGCGGGGGGCCGCACAGATACGCAGTATTTT. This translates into CASSLAAGGRTDTQYF.

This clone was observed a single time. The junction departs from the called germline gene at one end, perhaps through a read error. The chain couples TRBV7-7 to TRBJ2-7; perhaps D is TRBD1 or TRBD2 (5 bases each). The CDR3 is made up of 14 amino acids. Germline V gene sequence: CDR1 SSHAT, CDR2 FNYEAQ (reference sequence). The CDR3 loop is CASSLRQGDYEQYF. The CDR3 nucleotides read TGTGCTAGCAGCTTACGGCAGGGAGATTACGAGCAGTACTTC.

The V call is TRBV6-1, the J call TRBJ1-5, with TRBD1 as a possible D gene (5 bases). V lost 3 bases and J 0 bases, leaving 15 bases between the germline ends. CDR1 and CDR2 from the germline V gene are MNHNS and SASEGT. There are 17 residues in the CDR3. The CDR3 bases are TGTGCCAGCAGTGATAAATTGGGGGGGGGTAGCAATCAGCCCCAGCATTTT. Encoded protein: CASSDKLGGGSNQPQHF.

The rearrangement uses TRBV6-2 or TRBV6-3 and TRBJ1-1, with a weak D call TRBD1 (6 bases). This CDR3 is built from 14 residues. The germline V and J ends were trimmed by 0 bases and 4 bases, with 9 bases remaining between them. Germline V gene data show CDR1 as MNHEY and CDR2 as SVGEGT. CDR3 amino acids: CASSYSLRGTEAFF. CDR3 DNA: TGTGCCAGCAGTTACTCGCTCAGGGGCACTGAAGCTTTCTTT.